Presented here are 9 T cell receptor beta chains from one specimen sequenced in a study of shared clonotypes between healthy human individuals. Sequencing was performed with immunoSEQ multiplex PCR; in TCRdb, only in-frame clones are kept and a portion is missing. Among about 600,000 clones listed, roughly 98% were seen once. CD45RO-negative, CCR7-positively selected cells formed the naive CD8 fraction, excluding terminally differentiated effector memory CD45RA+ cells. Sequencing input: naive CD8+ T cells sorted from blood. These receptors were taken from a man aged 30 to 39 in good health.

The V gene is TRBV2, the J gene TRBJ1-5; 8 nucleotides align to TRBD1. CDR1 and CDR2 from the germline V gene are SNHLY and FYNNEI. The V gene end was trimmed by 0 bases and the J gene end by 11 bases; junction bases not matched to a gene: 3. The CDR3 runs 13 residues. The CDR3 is CASSEARQGSQHF. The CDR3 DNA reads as TGTGCCAGCAGTGAAGCCCGACAGGGGTCCCAGCATTTT. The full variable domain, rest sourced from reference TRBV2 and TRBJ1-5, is EPEVTQTPSHQVTQMGQEVILRCVPISNHLYFYWYRQILGQKVEFLVSFYNNEISEKSEIFDDQFSVERPDGSNFTLKIRSTKLEDSAMYFCASSEARQGSQHFGDGTRLSIL.

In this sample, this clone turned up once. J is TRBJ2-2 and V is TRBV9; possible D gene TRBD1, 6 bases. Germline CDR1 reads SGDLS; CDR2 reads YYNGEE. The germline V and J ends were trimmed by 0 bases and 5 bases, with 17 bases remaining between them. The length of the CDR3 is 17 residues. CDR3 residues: CASSVGDGGAGTGELFF. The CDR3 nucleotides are TGTGCCAGCAGCGTAGGAGATGGGGGCGCGGGTACCGGGGAGCTGTTTTTT.

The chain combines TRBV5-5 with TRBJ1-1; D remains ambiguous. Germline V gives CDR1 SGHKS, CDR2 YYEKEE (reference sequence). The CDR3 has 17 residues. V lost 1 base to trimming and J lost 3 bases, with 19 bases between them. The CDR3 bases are TGTGCCAGCAGCTTGCGGTTTTTAGGGCCAATGGACACTGAAGCTTTCTTT. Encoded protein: CASSLRFLGPMDTEAFF.

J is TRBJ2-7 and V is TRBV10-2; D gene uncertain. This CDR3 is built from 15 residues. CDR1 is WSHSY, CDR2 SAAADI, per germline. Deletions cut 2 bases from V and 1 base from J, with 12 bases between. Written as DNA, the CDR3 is TGCGCCAGCAGTGAGATTGGGGAAGGATCCTACGAGCAGTACTTC. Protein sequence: CASSEIGEGSYEQYF.

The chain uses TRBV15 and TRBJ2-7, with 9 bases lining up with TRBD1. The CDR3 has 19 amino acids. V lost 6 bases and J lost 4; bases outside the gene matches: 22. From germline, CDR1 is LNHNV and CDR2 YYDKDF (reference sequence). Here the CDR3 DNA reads TGTGCCACCAGGCCGGGACAGGGCAACCCCGATTCATGGAAATACGAGCAGTACTTC. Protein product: CATRPGQGNPDSWKYEQYF.

The CDR3 sequence is CSVEGAPGATTDTQYF. The CDR3 nucleotides are TGCAGCGTTGAGGGGGCCCCAGGGGCTACCACAGATACGCAGTATTTT. The rearrangement links TRBV29-1 to TRBJ2-3; D might be TRBD1 (6 bases). Germline V lookup: CDR1 SQVTM, CDR2 ANQGSEA. This CDR3 is built from 16 residues. With 3 bases removed from V and 2 bases from J, the gap between germline ends came to 18 bases.

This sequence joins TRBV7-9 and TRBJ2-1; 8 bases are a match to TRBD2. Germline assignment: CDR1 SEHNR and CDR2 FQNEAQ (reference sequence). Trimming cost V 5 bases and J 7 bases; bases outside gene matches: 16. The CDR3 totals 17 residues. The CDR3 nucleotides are TGTGCCAGCAGCAGCCTTTTACGAGCGGGGGAATTTAATGAGCAGTTCTTC. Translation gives CASSSLLRAGEFNEQFF.

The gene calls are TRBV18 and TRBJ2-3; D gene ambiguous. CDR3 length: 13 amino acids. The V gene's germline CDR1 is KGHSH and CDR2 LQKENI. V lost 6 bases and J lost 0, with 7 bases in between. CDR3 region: CASSLVSTDTQYF. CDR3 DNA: TGTGCCAGCTCCTTGGTTAGCACAGATACGCAGTATTTT. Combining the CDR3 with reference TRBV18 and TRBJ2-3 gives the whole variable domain NAGVMQNPRHLVRRRGQEARLRCSPMKGHSHVYWYRQLPEEGLKFMVYLQKENIIDESGMPKERFSAEFPKEGPSILRIQQVVRGDSAAYFCASSLVSTDTQYFGPGTRLTVL.

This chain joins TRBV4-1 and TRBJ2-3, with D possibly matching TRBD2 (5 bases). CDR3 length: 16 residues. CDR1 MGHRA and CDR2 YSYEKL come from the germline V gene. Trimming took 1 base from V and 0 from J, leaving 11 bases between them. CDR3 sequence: CASSQVGRGSTDTQYF. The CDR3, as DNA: TGCGCCAGCAGCCAAGTTGGCAGAGGGAGCACAGATACGCAGTATTTT.